This TCR beta chain emerged from a study of T cell responses to AZD1222 COVID-19 vaccine. Sequencing used immunoSEQ multiplex PCR; TCRdb keeps in-frame clones, though not all of them. The table has 160,000 or so clones, 75% to 90% seen once. The CDR3 covers 12 residues. In germline, CDR1 is LGHDT, CDR2 YNNKEL (reference sequence). Trimming cost V 4 bases and J 0 bases, with 4 bases left between them. The TCR was taken from an adult who received the AZD1222 COVID-19 vaccine. The chain combines TRBV3-1 (or the pseudogene TRBV3-2) with TRBJ2-7; no definite D call. The material was peripheral blood, obtained 28 days after the second AZD1222 dose. The CDR3 region is CASSPNSYEQYF. CDR3 coding DNA: TGTGCCAGCAGCCCAAACTCCTACGAGCAGTACTTC.